These 20 T cell receptor beta chains share one sample of origin, sequenced in a study of blood T cells in healthy people across ages. Using a J-beta primer mix together with a sample-barcoded 5' primer, a second PCR was run for roughly 6 to 12 cycles. One entry per CDR3 protein, called by TCRdb with MiXCR from the 5' RACE reads. The data show about 1.6 million distinct CDR3 sequences, almost 35% seen once. The source material was blood. The receptors shown here come from a woman in her twenties or thirties in good health.

In this sample, this clonotype turned up a few times. V is TRBV24-1 and J is TRBJ2-5, with D perhaps TRBD2 (6 bases). From germline, CDR1 is KGHDR and CDR2 SFDVKD. This CDR3 has 15 amino acids. Trimming shortened V by 2 bases and J by 4 bases, and 13 bases separated the two germline ends. This CDR3 is CATSDSTGGRETQYF. The CDR3 region has the DNA TGTGCCACCAGTGATTCAACCGGAGGGAGAGAGACCCAGTACTTC.

The table lists this clonotype with a few counts. The genes are TRBV2 and TRBJ2-7; the D gene is possibly TRBD1 (7 bases). The CDR3 is made up of 12 amino acids. The germline gives CDR1 SNHLY, CDR2 FYNNEI. V was cut by 8 bases and J by 3 bases, with 11 bases left in between. The CDR3 region is CASDQGGYEQYF. The CDR3 nucleotides are TGTGCCAGCGATCAGGGGGGCTACGAGCAGTACTTC.

About this clonotype: Germline is not matched at one junction end, which may reflect a read error. The rearrangement uses TRBV27 and TRBJ2-7; 7 nucleotides line up with TRBD2. Germline CDR1 is MNHEY and CDR2 is SMNVEV (reference sequence). This CDR3 is 13 amino acids long. The CDR3 reads CASRATSAHERYF. The CDR3 coding sequence is TGTGCCAGCAGGGCCACTAGCGCTCACGAGCGGTACTTC.

This clonotype was recorded at least ten times. Relative to the germline gene, one junction end is altered; a read error may explain this. This sequence joins TRBV4-1 and TRBJ2-1, with 9 bases identical to TRBD1. The CDR3 totals 15 residues. Germline-derived CDR1 and CDR2 are MGHRA and YSYEKL. The CDR3 DNA is TGTGCCAGCAGCCAAGGGACAGGGTATTACAATGAGCAGTTCTTC. This encodes CASSQGTGYYNEQFF.

The chain links TRBV28 to TRBJ2-5; D may be TRBD2 (7 bases). The CDR3 is 16 amino acids. Trimming cost V 7 bases and J 5 bases, with 23 bases left between them. The germline V gene has CDR1 MDHEN and CDR2 SYDVKM. CDR3 amino acids: CASTNQGGGKVETQYF. Here the CDR3 DNA reads TGTGCCAGCACCAACCAAGGGGGGGGCAAAGTGGAGACCCAGTACTTC.

In this sample, this clonotype turned up a few times. This chain links TRBV20-1 with TRBJ2-3, with D possibly being TRBD2 (5 bases). This CDR3 region has 12 residues. V was clipped by 7 bases and J by 3 bases, with 11 bases between them. Germline V CDR1 and CDR2: DFQATT, SNEGSKA (reference sequence). The CDR3 loop is CSGRGTTDTQYF. In DNA form, the CDR3 reads TGCAGTGGACGGGGTACAACAGATACGCAGTATTTT.

As concerns this clonotype: A much larger clone sits a single nucleotide away, making a read error possible. The chain joins TRBV12-3 or TRBV12-4 to TRBJ2-3; 7 bases match TRBD1. V lost 6 bases and J lost 4; bases outside the gene matches: 7. The CDR3 sequence is 14 residues long. The CDR3 DNA reads as TGTGCCAGCAGCGAGGGGGCCAGCGCAGATACGCAGTATTTT. This encodes CASSEGASADTQYF.

The V call is TRBV20-1, the J call TRBJ2-5; D unclear. Trimming shortened V by 0 bases and J by 3 bases, and 5 bases separated the two germline ends. The germline gives CDR1 DFQATT, CDR2 SNEGSKA (reference sequence). The CDR3 spans 12 residues. The CDR3 DNA reads as TGCAGTGCTAGAGAAAGAGAAGAGACCCAGTACTTC. It translates to CSAREREETQYF.

The gene calls are TRBV5-1 and TRBJ2-3; a weak D match, TRBD1 (5 bases). In germline, CDR1 is SGHRS, CDR2 YFSETQ. The CDR3 is 15 amino acids. The V gene lost 2 bases and the J gene lost 0 bases, with 10 bases spanning the gap. The CDR3 loop reads CASSFQGSSTDTQYF. The CDR3 DNA reads TGCGCCAGCAGCTTCCAGGGTTCTAGCACAGATACGCAGTATTTT.

This clonotype occurred many times. The CDR3 here is CASSQETAAAYGYTF. DNA of the CDR3: TGCGCCAGCAGCCAAGAAACAGCAGCAGCCTATGGCTACACCTTC. The rearrangement joins TRBV4-1 to TRBJ1-2; D remains unclear. CDR1 and CDR2 from the germline V gene are MGHRA and YSYEKL. The V end was cut by 0 bases, the J end by 4 bases, with 12 bases between. The CDR3 totals 15 residues.

Regarding this clonotype: A much larger clone differs by one base, so this may be a read error. The V and J genes are TRBV9 and TRBJ2-3; D gene unclear. V was shortened by 6 bases and J by 10 bases, with 15 bases between the two germline ends. The CDR3 loop spans 12 amino acids. Per germline, CDR1 SGDLS and CDR2 YYNGEE. The CDR3 loop is CASNVEIWPQYF. The CDR3 DNA is TGTGCCAGCAACGTGGAGATCTGGCCGCAGTATTTT.

CDR3 sequence reads: CASSRGSGGADTQYF. In DNA form, the CDR3 reads TGTGCCAGCAGTAGGGGGTCTGGCGGCGCAGATACGCAGTATTTT. The chain links TRBV12-3 or TRBV12-4 to TRBJ2-3, with a weak D call TRBD1 (6 bases). The CDR3 length is 15 residues. V was trimmed by 5 bases and J by 4 bases, leaving 16 bases between them.

The chain uses TRBV12-3 or TRBV12-4 and TRBJ2-7; perhaps TRBD2 as D (6 bases). V shed 7 bases and J shed 5 bases, with 18 bases lying between them. The CDR3 spans 14 residues. CDR3 in amino acids: CASTLDGGKDEQYF. The DNA for the CDR3 is TGTGCCAGCACTTTGGACGGCGGGAAGGACGAGCAGTACTTC.

With respect to this clonotype: The junction departs from the called germline gene at one end, perhaps through a read error. The chain has TRBV12-3 or TRBV12-4 and TRBJ1-1; 7 bases align to TRBD1. This CDR3 is 14 amino acids long. The CDR3 nucleotides read TGTGCCAGCAGTTCGACAGGGCCAGACACTGGAGCTTTCTTT. Residues: CASSSTGPDTGAFF.

This clonotype was seen once. The chain uses TRBV24-1 and TRBJ1-4; 9 positions match TRBD1. Trimming took 4 bases from V and 8 from J; bases not matched to a gene: 4. The CDR3 is made up of 14 amino acids. CDR1 is KGHDR and CDR2 is SFDVKD in the germline V gene. The CDR3 bases are TGTGCCACCAGTGAAACCGGACAGGGGGAAAAACTGTTTTTT. Translated, it gives CATSETGQGEKLFF.

This clonotype was found a few times. V and J are TRBV7-2 and TRBJ2-5; a weak D match, TRBD2 (5 bases). V lost 1 base and J lost 5, with 17 bases in between. CDR1 is SGHTA and CDR2 is FQGNSA in the germline V gene. This CDR3 has 16 amino acids. The CDR3 region is CASSLVGFTSGETQYF. The CDR3 DNA sequence: TGTGCCAGCAGCTTAGTGGGTTTCACCTCGGGGGAGACCCAGTACTTC.

This clonotype was observed a single time. This chain connects TRBV30 to TRBJ2-1; 12 nucleotides match TRBD2. This CDR3 has 16 amino acids. The V and J ends lost 2 bases and 7 bases, in that order; junction bases with no gene match: 9. Germline V gene sequence: CDR1 GTSNPN, CDR2 SVGIG (reference sequence). The DNA for the CDR3 is TGTGCCTGGAGTTCGGCTAGCGGGAGGGCCTGGAATGAGCAGTTCTTC. Amino acid sequence: CAWSSASGRAWNEQFF. The complete variable domain, with remaining parts taken from reference TRBV30 and TRBJ2-1, reads SQTIHQWPATLVQPVGSPLSLECTVEGTSNPNLYWYRQAAGRGLQLLFYSVGIGQISSEVPQNLSASRPQDRQFILSSKKLLLSDSGFYLCAWSSASGRAWNEQFFGPGTRLTVL.

This clonotype came up a few times. This chain uses TRBV29-1 with TRBJ1-1; no firm D call. The germline V and J ends were trimmed by 3 bases and 1 base, with 9 bases remaining between them. Germline-derived CDR1 and CDR2 are SQVTM and ANQGSEA. This CDR3 has 13 amino acids. CDR3 in amino acids: CSVDQGRNTEAFF. The DNA of the CDR3 is TGCAGCGTTGACCAAGGCAGGAACACTGAAGCTTTCTTT. Looking up the rest from reference TRBV29-1 and TRBJ1-1 gives the full variable domain: SAVISQKPSRDICQRGTSLTIQCQVDSQVTMMFWYRQQPGQSLTLIATANQGSEATYESGFVIDKFPISRPNLTFSTLTVSNMSPEDSSIYLCSVDQGRNTEAFFGQGTRLTVV.

The chain uses TRBV27 and TRBJ2-7, with D tentatively TRBD1 or TRBD2 (5 bases each). The CDR3 is made up of 16 amino acids. V was shortened by 4 bases and J by 5 bases, with 21 bases between the two germline ends. Germline CDR1 reads MNHEY; CDR2 reads SMNVEV (reference sequence). In DNA form, the CDR3 reads TGTGCCAGCAGTTCGCGCCTGGCCAGGGAGATTGACGAGCAGTACTTC. Encoded protein: CASSSRLAREIDEQYF.

The chain links TRBV7-9 to TRBJ2-3; 11 bases line up with TRBD2. The CDR3 runs to 16 residues. The germline CDR1 and CDR2 sequences are SEHNR and FQNEAQ (reference sequence). The V segment lost 5 bases and the J segment 4 bases; nucleotides outside the gene matches: 8. CDR3 residues: CASSRDPSGGPDTQYF. Written as DNA, the CDR3 is TGTGCCAGCAGCCGAGACCCTAGCGGGGGGCCAGATACGCAGTATTTT. Complete variable domain (other parts from reference TRBV7-9 and TRBJ2-3): DTGVSQNPRHKITKRGQNVTFRCDPISEHNRLYWYRQTLGQGPEFLTYFQNEAQLEKSRLLSDRFSAERPKGSFSTLEIQRTEQGDSAMYLCASSRDPSGGPDTQYFGPGTRLTVL.